The rows below give T cell receptor beta chains drawn from one sample of a study of blood T cell repertoires in COVID-19. Sequencing was performed with immunoSEQ multiplex PCR; in TCRdb, only in-frame clones are kept and a portion is missing. The data show over 250,000 clones, 86% seen once. Sequenced: peripheral blood. The receptors stem from a man aged 35 to 55 who had recovered from COVID-19. CDR3s include the opening cysteine and the closing phenylalanine or tryptophan. The D gene is left open where the match is weak. Expanded clones are given a class, and other clones once, few, many or no size at all.

V	size	D	J	DNA	CDR3
TRBV7-6	-	-	TRBJ1-5	TGTGCCAGCAGCTTATCGGAGAACAATCAGCCCCAGCATTTT	CASSLSENNQPQHF
TRBV5-5	-	-	TRBJ2-1	TGTGCCAGCACCCGGGTCGGAGTAAGCTCCTACAATGAGCAGTTCTTC	CASTRVGVSSYNEQFF
TRBV7-6	-	-	TRBJ2-7	TGTGCCAGCAGCCTGACAGAAGGGTACGAGCAGTACTTC	CASSLTEGYEQYF
TRBV7-2	-	-	TRBJ1-2	TGTGCCAGCAGCGAGGCAGGACAGCCGAAATATGGCTACACCTTC	CASSEAGQPKYGYTF
TRBV13	few	-	TRBJ2-5	TGTGCCAGTAAACAGACTACTCAAGAGACCCAGTACTTC	CASKQTTQETQYF
TRBV27	-	-	TRBJ2-3	TGTGCCAGCAGTTTATGGTCGGGCAGGGGCACAGATACGCAGTATTTT	CASSLWSGRGTDTQYF
TRBV6-4	-	TRBD1	TRBJ2-4	TGTGCCAGCAGTCTGGACAGGGCGGACATTCAGTACTTC	CASSLDRADIQYF
TRBV4-2	-	-	TRBJ2-4	TGTGCCAGCAGCCAGCGGGATCGGGGAAACATTCAGTACTTC	CASSQRDRGNIQYF
TRBV10-3	-	-	TRBJ2-3	TGTGCCATCAGTAGGCCAGGGTCAGATACGCAGTATTTT	CAISRPGSDTQYF
TRBV21-1	-	-	TRBJ1-5	TGTGCCAGCAGCAAGGGGCAGGTCCAGCATTTT	CASSKGQVQHF
TRBV11-3	-	TRBD2	TRBJ2-7	TGTGCCAGCAGCTTAGATTGTAGCGGGGGTCGGCCAGGCGAGCAGTACTTC	CASSLDCSGGRPGEQYF
TRBV2	-	-	TRBJ2-7	TGTGCCAGCATGGGCAGACCCTACGAGCAGTACTTC	CASMGRPYEQYF
TRBV9	-	-	TRBJ1-2	TGTGCCAGCACCTCGCGGGAGGAGGGCTACACCTTC	CASTSREEGYTF
TRBV9	-	-	TRBJ2-1	TGTGCCAGCAGCGTAGCCGGTAATAGCAATGAGCAGTTCTTC	CASSVAGNSNEQFF
TRBV5-1	-	-	TRBJ1-6	TGCGCCAGCAGCCCCGGGGGGTTAGAATCTTCACCCCTCCACTTT	CASSPGGLESSPLHF
TRBV6-2/TRBV6-3	-	-	TRBJ2-4	TGTGCCAGCAGCCGCCGGGACTTCTTAGCCAAAAACATTCAGTACTTC	CASSRRDFLAKNIQYF
TRBV4-1	few	-	TRBJ2-7	TGCGCCAGCAGCCCCCCAAGTAGCGTGGGCTACGAGCAGTACTTC	CASSPPSSVGYEQYF
TRBV5-6	-	-	TRBJ1-5	TGTGCCAGCACCGTTACACGGGGGGGGCGGGGTCAGCCCCAGCATTTT	CASTVTRGGRGQPQHF
TRBV15	-	TRBD1	TRBJ2-7	TGTGCCACCAGCAGAGGACAGGGGCGATACTTC	CATSRGQGRYF
TRBV10-2	once	TRBD2	TRBJ2-3	TGCGCCAGCAACTTAGCGGGCCGCACAGATACGCAGTATTTT	CASNLAGRTDTQYF
TRBV7-6	-	TRBD2	TRBJ2-2	TGTGCCAGCAGACCCGGGACTAGCGTGACCGGGGAGCTGTTTTTT	CASRPGTSVTGELFF
TRBV15	once	-	TRBJ1-3	TGTGCCACCAGTAAGCCCCCGCTAACTGGAAACACCATATATTTT	CATSKPPLTGNTIYF
TRBV6-6	-	TRBD2	TRBJ2-1	TGTGCCAGCGGTCGGACTAGCGGGCGGGGAGGGGGTTACAATGAGCAGTTCTTC	CASGRTSGRGGGYNEQFF
TRBV7-9	-	TRBD1	TRBJ2-7	TGTGCCAGCACCGCAGGGGGTCGCTACGAGCAGTACTTC	CASTAGGRYEQYF
TRBV2	-	-	TRBJ1-2	TGTGCCAAGCGGTCGGGGGTTTCTGGCTACACCTTC	CAKRSGVSGYTF
TRBV11-2	-	TRBD2	TRBJ2-7	TGTGCCAGCAGTCTAGCGGGATCCAACTCCTACGAGCAGTACTTC	CASSLAGSNSYEQYF
TRBV18	-	-	TRBJ1-1	TGTGCCAGCTCACCCGGCCGGGACTATGAAGCTTTCTTT	CASSPGRDYEAFF
TRBV27	-	-	TRBJ1-4	TGTGCCAGCGCAGGGGCGGCTAATGAAAAACTGTTTTTT	CASAGAANEKLFF
TRBV7-9	-	-	TRBJ2-2	TGTGCCAGCAAAATCAGGGGATACACCGGGGAGCTGTTTTTT	CASKIRGYTGELFF
TRBV11-2	-	TRBD1	TRBJ1-2	TGTGCCAGCAGCTTAGAGCTACAGGGGGCTTACCCTGGCTACACCTTC	CASSLELQGAYPGYTF
TRBV19	-	TRBD1	TRBJ1-2	TGTGCCAGTAGTATGTGGGACAGGGTTAAATCCGGCTATGGCTACACCTTC	CASSMWDRVKSGYGYTF
TRBV7-6	-	TRBD2	TRBJ2-3	TGTGCCAGCAGCTCGTTAGCGGGGGGGTCAGATACGCAGTATTTT	CASSSLAGGSDTQYF
TRBV5-6	-	TRBD1	TRBJ2-7	TGTGCCAGCAGCTTAGACAGGGGGCGCTTCTACGAGCAGTACTTC	CASSLDRGRFYEQYF
TRBV4-3	-	TRBD2	TRBJ2-7	TGCGCCAGCAGCCCTGGACTAGCGGGGTCCTCCTACGAGCAGTACTTC	CASSPGLAGSSYEQYF
TRBV30	-	-	TRBJ2-7	TGTGCCTGGAGTGGACAGTTCGGCGAGCAGTACTTC	CAWSGQFGEQYF
TRBV2	-	TRBD2	TRBJ2-1	TGTGCCAGCAGGATTAGCGGGATTTATGAGCAGTTCTTC	CASRISGIYEQFF
TRBV27	-	-	TRBJ1-5	TGTGCCAGCAGTGAGGGATCCAATCAGCCCCAGCATTTT	CASSEGSNQPQHF
TRBV11-2	-	-	TRBJ2-5	TGTGCCAGCAGCTTTGAGCCTTTGGAGACCCAGTACTTC	CASSFEPLETQYF
TRBV10-1	-	TRBD1	TRBJ1-3	TGCGCCAGCAGTTCCGGGACAGGCGCCGCTGGTGGAAACACCATATATTTT	CASSSGTGAAGGNTIYF
TRBV7-2	-	-	TRBJ1-1	TGTGCCAGCAGCTTAGGGTGGCACACTGAAGCTTTCTTT	CASSLGWHTEAFF
TRBV27	-	-	TRBJ1-1	TGTGCCAGCAGTACCCAACGACAGCTTTCGAACACTGAAGCTTTCTTT	CASSTQRQLSNTEAFF
TRBV6-5	-	TRBD2	TRBJ2-7	TGTGCCAGCAGTTCCAATCGACTAGCCCCCTACGAGCAGTACTTC	CASSSNRLAPYEQYF
TRBV6-2/TRBV6-3	-	-	TRBJ2-2	TGTGCCAGCAGTTACGGTACACCAGGGCTGTTTTTT	CASSYGTPGLFF
TRBV9	-	-	TRBJ1-1	TGTGCCAGCAGCGTAGGGGACACGCTACAAGAAGCTTTCTTT	CASSVGDTLQEAFF
TRBV19	-	-	TRBJ1-4	TGTGCCAGTAGTGTCGACAGGATAACCGAAAAACTGTTTTTT	CASSVDRITEKLFF
TRBV12-3/TRBV12-4	few	TRBD1	TRBJ1-1	TGTGCCAGCAGCCAGGGACAGACCACTGAAGCTTTCTTT	CASSQGQTTEAFF
TRBV7-8	-	TRBD1	TRBJ2-7	TGTGCCAGCAGCTTCCGGGACAGGGTTTTCGAGCAGTACTTC	CASSFRDRVFEQYF
TRBV7-3	-	TRBD2	TRBJ2-1	TGTGCCAGCAGGCCCGAGGCGGGAGGCCGAAGTGAGCAGTTCTTC	CASRPEAGGRSEQFF
TRBV11-2	-	-	TRBJ2-2	TGTGCCAGCAGCTTAGTTGGCAACACCGGGGAGCTGTTTTTT	CASSLVGNTGELFF
TRBV28	-	-	TRBJ2-3	TGTGCCAGCAGTTTAACAGGGAGCACAGATACGCAGTATTTT	CASSLTGSTDTQYF